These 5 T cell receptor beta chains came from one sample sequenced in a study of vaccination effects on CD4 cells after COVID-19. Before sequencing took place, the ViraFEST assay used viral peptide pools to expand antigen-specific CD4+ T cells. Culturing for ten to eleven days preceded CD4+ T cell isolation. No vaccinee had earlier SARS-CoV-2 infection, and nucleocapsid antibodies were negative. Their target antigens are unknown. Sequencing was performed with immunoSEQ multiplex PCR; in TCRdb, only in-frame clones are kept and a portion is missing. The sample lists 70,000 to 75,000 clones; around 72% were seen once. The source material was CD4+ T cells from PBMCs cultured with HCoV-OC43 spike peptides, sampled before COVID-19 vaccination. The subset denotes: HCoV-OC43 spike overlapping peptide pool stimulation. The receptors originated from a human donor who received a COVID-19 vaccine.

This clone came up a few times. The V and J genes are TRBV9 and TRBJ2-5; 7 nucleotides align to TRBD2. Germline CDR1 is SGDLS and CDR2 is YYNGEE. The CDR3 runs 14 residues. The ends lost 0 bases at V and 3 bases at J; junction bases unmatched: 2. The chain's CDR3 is CASSVERGEETQYF. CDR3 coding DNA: TGTGCCAGCAGCGTAGAGCGGGGAGAAGAGACCCAGTACTTC.

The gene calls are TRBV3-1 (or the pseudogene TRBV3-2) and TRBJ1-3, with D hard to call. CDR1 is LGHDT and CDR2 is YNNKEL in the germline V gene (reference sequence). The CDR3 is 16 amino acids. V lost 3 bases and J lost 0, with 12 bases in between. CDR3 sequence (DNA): TGTGCCAGCAGCCATCGTCCGGAGAGCTCTGGAAACACCATATATTTT. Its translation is CASSHRPESSGNTIYF.

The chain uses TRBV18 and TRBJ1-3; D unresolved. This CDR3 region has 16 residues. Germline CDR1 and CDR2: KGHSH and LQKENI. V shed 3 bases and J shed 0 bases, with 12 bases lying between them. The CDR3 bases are TGTGCCAGCTCACCGCCGACAAGGTTCTCTGGAAACACCATATATTTT. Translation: CASSPPTRFSGNTIYF. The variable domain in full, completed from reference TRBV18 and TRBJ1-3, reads NAGVMQNPRHLVRRRGQEARLRCSPMKGHSHVYWYRQLPEEGLKFMVYLQKENIIDESGMPKERFSAEFPKEGPSILRIQQVVRGDSAAYFCASSPPTRFSGNTIYFGEGSWLTVV.

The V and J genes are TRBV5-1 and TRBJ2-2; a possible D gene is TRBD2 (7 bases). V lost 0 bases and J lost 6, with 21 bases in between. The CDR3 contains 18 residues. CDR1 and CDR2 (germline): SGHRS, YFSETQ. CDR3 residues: CASSLETGGRGRPGELFF. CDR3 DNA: TGCGCCAGCAGCTTGGAAACGGGGGGCAGGGGAAGGCCCGGGGAGCTGTTTTTT.

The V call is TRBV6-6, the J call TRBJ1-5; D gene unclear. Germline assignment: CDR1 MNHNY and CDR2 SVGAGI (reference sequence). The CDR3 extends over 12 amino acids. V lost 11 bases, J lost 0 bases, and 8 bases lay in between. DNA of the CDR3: TGTGCCTCCAAGGATAGCAATCAGCCCCAGCATTTT. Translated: CASKDSNQPQHF.